This TCR beta chain appears in the sequencing data of a study of blood T cell repertoires in COVID-19. In the study overall: The United States, Italy and Spain were the sources of the acute and convalescent COVID-19 samples.

This CDR3 has 13 amino acids. V was pared by 9 bases and J by 3 bases, with 7 bases of the junction left unmatched. Germline values: CDR1 LNHDA, CDR2 SQIVND (reference sequence). As originally analysed: From reference gene primer amplification, estimates of nucleated cell counts were derived. This table comes from immunoSEQ multiplex PCR, and its TCRdb copy is limited to in-frame clones, with some not included. V and J calls plus clone size are reproduced from that table; the DNA served to infer D and trimming. The sample comprises under 110,000 clones, about 82% of which are singletons, and more than 5% rests with the top ten.

The chain uses TRBV19 and TRBJ2-5; 7 nucleotides match TRBD1. The source material was peripheral blood. The clonotype originates from an elderly man with COVID-19, enrolled during active disease. DNA of the CDR3: TGTGCCAGCACCGGGACAGATAAAGAGACCCAGTACTTC. Protein sequence: CASTGTDKETQYF.